What follows are 10 T cell receptor beta chains derived from one specimen sequenced in a study of cytomegalovirus exposure and HLA in healthy donors. Primers: 60 Vbeta forward and 13 Jbeta reverse. Using immunoSEQ multiplex PCR, the repertoire was profiled, and TCRdb retains in-frame clones only, with some absent. The table records some 170,000 clones, 60% to 80% of them present only once. The sequencing input was PBMCs. The receptors were gathered from a man aged 30 to 45 in good health and CMV-seropositive.

This clone came up once. This chain links TRBV20-1 with TRBJ2-7, with D maybe TRBD2 (5 bases). CDR3 length: 11 residues. The V gene's germline CDR1 is DFQATT and CDR2 SNEGSKA (reference sequence). Trimming took off 2 bases at V and 7 bases at J, with 9 bases between the two ends. For the CDR3, the DNA is TGCAGTGCTAGATCTCGGGGAGAGCAGTACTTC. Protein: CSARSRGEQYF.

The chain employs TRBV7-2 and TRBJ2-3; 9 nucleotides line up with TRBD2. CDR1 is SGHTA, CDR2 FQGNSA, per germline. The junction had 8 bases not matched to a gene; V was cut back by 2 bases and J by 2 bases. This CDR3 has 17 amino acids. CDR3 region: CASSLPASGEFTDTQYF. CDR3 sequence (DNA): TGTGCCAGCAGCTTACCGGCTAGCGGGGAGTTCACAGATACGCAGTATTTT.

CDR3 nucleotides: TGTGCCAGCAGATTGACCGGGACAGGGTCCTACGAGCAGTACTTC. Its translation: CASRLTGTGSYEQYF. The rearrangement links TRBV5-6 to TRBJ2-7; 9 nucleotides align to TRBD1. The CDR3 is 15 amino acids. J lost 1 base, V lost 5 bases, and 7 bases had no gene match. Looked up from germline, CDR1 is SGHDT and CDR2 is YYEEEE.

This sequence joins TRBV10-3 and TRBJ1-3, with D unresolved. The CDR3 has 14 residues. Trimming stripped 5 bases from V and 8 bases from J, with 16 bases between. Germline V CDR1 and CDR2: ENHRY, SYGVKD. CDR3 protein: CAISPASLRDTIYF. The CDR3 region has the DNA TGTGCCATCAGTCCGGCTTCCCTGCGGGACACCATATATTTT.

This clone was counted only a few times. The CDR3 coding sequence is TGTGCCAGTAGTCCGGGACAGGGGGTCAGCACAGATACGCAGTATTTT. This encodes CASSPGQGVSTDTQYF. V is TRBV19 and J is TRBJ2-3, with 11 nucleotides matching TRBD1. Losses at the gene ends were 5 bases for V and 0 bases for J; bases not matched to a gene: 4. In germline, CDR1 is LNHDA, CDR2 SQIVND (reference sequence). The CDR3 sequence is 16 residues long.

The gene calls are TRBV7-6 and TRBJ2-1, with 7 bases lining up with TRBD1. J gave up 2 bases and V 4 bases, and 8 bases lay outside the gene matches. CDR3 length: 16 residues. Germline V CDR1 and CDR2: SGHVS, FNYEAQ. In DNA, the CDR3 is TGTGCCAGCAGCTGGTCTACAGGGGCAACCTACAATGAGCAGTTCTTC. Amino acids: CASSWSTGATYNEQFF.

The J gene is TRBJ2-7, the V gene TRBV18; 7 bases match TRBD1. With V trimmed by 4 bases and J by 6 bases, 12 bases remained unmatched. CDR1 and CDR2 from the germline V gene are KGHSH and LQKENI. The CDR3 length is 15 residues. Here the CDR3 DNA reads TGTGCCAGCTCACTCTCGGGACAGCCGGCAAGCGAGCAGTACTTC. Protein sequence: CASSLSGQPASEQYF.

This clone was seen just once. The chain uses TRBV5-1 and TRBJ2-1; 9 bases match TRBD1. Per the germline V gene, CDR1 is SGHRS and CDR2 is YFSETQ. V lost 3 bases to trimming and J lost 4 bases; unmatched junction nucleotides: 11. The CDR3 contains 17 residues. The CDR3 protein is CASSYGQGPSIYNEQFF. CDR3 DNA: TGCGCCAGCAGCTACGGACAGGGGCCTTCAATTTACAATGAGCAGTTCTTC.

This chain joins TRBV28 and TRBJ2-7; D perhaps matches TRBD1 (5 bases). Germline V lookup: CDR1 MDHEN, CDR2 SYDVKM. With 5 bases removed from V and 5 bases from J, the gap between germline ends came to 22 bases. This CDR3 is 16 amino acids long. CDR3 in DNA: TGTGCCAGCAGTGTTCACGTACTGACCCAGGGTAACGAGCAGTACTTC. It translates to CASSVHVLTQGNEQYF.

The J gene is TRBJ2-3, the V gene TRBV4-1, with D maybe TRBD1 (6 bases). In germline, CDR1 is MGHRA, CDR2 YSYEKL. V gave up 6 bases and J gave up 2 bases, with 21 bases separating them. CDR3 length: 17 residues. The CDR3 bases are TGCGCCAGCAGAAGGACTGATTTACAGGGAATCACAGATACGCAGTATTTT. Its protein product is CASRRTDLQGITDTQYF.